This is a list of T cell receptor beta chains from one sample in a study of blood T cells in healthy people across ages. From the 5' RACE reads, TCRdb called clonotypes with MiXCR, one entry per CDR3 protein. Here the sample spans 1,800,000 or so distinct CDR3 sequences, about 39% being singletons. Sequencing was done on a sample of blood. These receptors all stem from a human donor in good health. The CDR3 runs from the conserved cysteine through the conserved F or W. The order of the fields is J gene, clone size, V gene, D gene, CDR3 DNA, CDR3 protein. A D gene is named only where the DNA matches it firmly. The listing skips clone size in some rows; elsewhere it reads once, few, many or a size class.

TRBJ1-2	.	TRBV15	TRBD1	TGTGCCACCAGCAGAGATCTGGGACAGGAGTATGGCTACACCTTC	CATSRDLGQEYGYTF
TRBJ2-1	once	TRBV6-2/TRBV6-3	.	TGTGCCAGCAGTTATTCGCGGAGGGGGAACAATGAGCAGTTCTTC	CASSYSRRGNNEQFF
TRBJ1-5	few	TRBV20-1	TRBD1	TGCAGTGCCGATCCGGGACAGGGTAGCAATCAGCCCCAGCATTTT	CSADPGQGSNQPQHF
TRBJ2-3	few	TRBV10-3	TRBD2	TGTGCCATCAGTGAGGGGGAACTAGCGGCGGATACGCAGTATTTT	CAISEGELAADTQYF
TRBJ1-4	.	TRBV7-2	.	TGTGCCAGCAGCCCTAACGGGGGGGGGTTCGAAAAACTGTTTTTT	CASSPNGGGFEKLFF
TRBJ2-2	few	TRBV7-8	.	TGTGCTGCACTCGGGCTAACGGGGAGAGTGTCGAACACCGGGGAGCTGTTTTTT	CAALGLTGRVSNTGELFF
TRBJ1-2	.	TRBV4-2	TRBD1	TGTGCCAGCAGCCACCCCACCGGGGGGGACAGTCTCTCTCCGGGGACCTACACCTTC	CASSHPTGGDSLSPGTYTF
TRBJ2-1	.	TRBV6-2/TRBV6-3	.	TGTGCCAGCAGGCCGACTAGGGTCCTCGAGCAGTTCTTC	CASRPTRVLEQFF
TRBJ2-7	.	TRBV12-3/TRBV12-4	TRBD1	TGTGCCAGCAGTTCCCCGTTGGACAGGGGGGAAGAGCAGTACTTC	CASSSPLDRGEEQYF
TRBJ2-7	.	TRBV5-1	.	TGCGCCAGCAGCTTTGGACCTAGGGGTCGATACGAGCAGTACTTC	CASSFGPRGRYEQYF
TRBJ2-4	once	TRBV4-2	.	TGTGCCAGCAGCCAAGCCAGGGTCAGCGAGGAGTACTTC	CASSQARVSEEYF
TRBJ1-1	.	TRBV3-1	TRBD1	TGTGCCAGCAGCCGGGACAGGGGTCTGTCTGAAGCTTTCTTT	CASSRDRGLSEAFF
TRBJ2-7	.	TRBV7-2	.	TGTGCCAGCAGCTTCTGGGGACCTTTTAACGAGCAGTACTTC	CASSFWGPFNEQYF
TRBJ2-1	few	TRBV5-1	TRBD1	TGTGCCAGCAGCTTTACAGGGGGCACCTACAATGAGCAGTTCTTC	CASSFTGGTYNEQFF
TRBJ2-3	.	TRBV18	.	TGTGCCAGCTCACCCACCCGACTCTCTGGTACGGATACGCAGTATTTT	CASSPTRLSGTDTQYF
TRBJ2-1	.	TRBV28	TRBD2	TGTGCCAGCCGCCGGGACTACCAACAGTTCTTC	CASRRDYQQFF
TRBJ1-1	.	TRBV20-1	.	TGCAGTGCCCAATTAAGCACTGAAGCTTTCTTT	CSAQLSTEAFF
TRBJ2-3	.	TRBV6-5	.	TGTGCCAGCAGTTATTTTAGGGGGGATACGCAGTATTTT	CASSYFRGDTQYF
TRBJ2-7	.	TRBV12-3/TRBV12-4	.	TGTGCCAGCAGTTCCCCAGGGGCCAGCCAAATCTACGAGCAGTACTTC	CASSSPGASQIYEQYF
TRBJ1-2	.	TRBV13	.	TGTGCCAGCAGCTTAGACAGTTGCTACACCTTC	CASSLDSCYTF
TRBJ2-5	few	TRBV5-5	TRBD2	TGTGCCAGCAGCTTGGAAATGGCGGGGGTGAGGGAGACCCAGTACTTC	CASSLEMAGVRETQYF
TRBJ2-5	.	TRBV7-2	.	TGTGCCAGCAGCTTAGGCCCTGGGGGGGGGCGCCAAGAGACCCAGTACTTC	CASSLGPGGGRQETQYF
TRBJ2-1	.	TRBV29-1	TRBD2	TGCAGCGTTGAAGGGACTAGCGGGGCCGAGCAGTTCTTC	CSVEGTSGAEQFF
TRBJ2-7	few	TRBV7-2	.	TGTGCCAGCAGCTCCTTGACAGGAGACTACGAGCAGTACTTC	CASSSLTGDYEQYF
TRBJ1-2	.	TRBV12-3/TRBV12-4	.	TGTGCCAGCACCCAGACAGGAGCCTATGGCTACACCTTC	CASTQTGAYGYTF
TRBJ2-1	.	TRBV4-1	TRBD2	TGCGCCAGCAGCCCCCGACCGGTAGCGGGGAGCTCCTACAATGAGCAGTTCTTC	CASSPRPVAGSSYNEQFF
TRBJ1-4	.	TRBV20-1	.	TGCAGTGCTAGAGATCCTAGGACCTTTAATGAAAAACTGTTTTTT	CSARDPRTFNEKLFF
TRBJ1-2	few	TRBV12-3/TRBV12-4	.	TGTGCCAGCCCTGGGGAGGGAGCCTATGGCTACACCTTC	CASPGEGAYGYTF
TRBJ2-1	.	TRBV6-1	.	TGTGCCAGCAGTGCCGTGGGGGGGCTTACGTTCTTC	CASSAVGGLTFF
TRBJ2-1	many	TRBV12-3/TRBV12-4	.	TGTGCCAGCAGTTCGACACCGGTCTCCTACAATGAGCAGTTCTTC	CASSSTPVSYNEQFF
TRBJ2-3	.	TRBV7-2	TRBD2	TGTGCCAGCAGCCTTACTCCGGGACTAGTCTTCACAGATACGCAGTATTTT	CASSLTPGLVFTDTQYF
TRBJ1-5	few	TRBV24-1	.	TGTGCCACCCAGCCGGCCTATAGCAATCAGCCCCAGCATTTT	CATQPAYSNQPQHF
TRBJ2-7	.	TRBV2	TRBD2	TGTGCCAGCAGCGGGGGGTTTCCCTACGAGCAGTACTTC	CASSGGFPYEQYF
TRBJ2-3	few	TRBV20-1	TRBD2	TGCAGTGCCGCGAATCCGCGGGGGGGGCCAGATACGCAGTATTTT	CSAANPRGGPDTQYF
TRBJ2-3	few	TRBV10-3	.	TGTGCCATCAGTGGTTTGGCGGCTAGCACAGATACGCAGTATTTT	CAISGLAASTDTQYF
TRBJ2-5	.	TRBV7-8	.	TGTGCCAGCAGGGGGGGAAGGGTAGCGGAGACCCAGTACTTC	CASRGGRVAETQYF
TRBJ2-7	.	TRBV28	.	TGTGCCAGCAGTTTAGGGGATAGCGAGGCATACGAGCAGTACTTC	CASSLGDSEAYEQYF
TRBJ2-1	.	TRBV28	.	TGTGCCAGCAGCTTCGAATACAGTGAGCAGTTCTTC	CASSFEYSEQFF
TRBJ2-3	.	TRBV12-3/TRBV12-4	.	TGTGCCAGCACTTCGACAGGACTTAGCGCAGATGCGCAGTATTTT	CASTSTGLSADAQYF
TRBJ1-6	.	TRBV10-3	TRBD1	TGTGCCATCAGGGGACAGAATTCACCCCTCCACTTT	CAIRGQNSPLHF
TRBJ1-4	few	TRBV7-2	.	TGTGCCAGCAGCTTAGGCGGTGCTGGGGGAGGTGAAAAACTGTTTTTT	CASSLGGAGGGEKLFF
TRBJ1-2	.	TRBV7-9	.	TGTGCCAGCAGCCCGCCGAACAGTCTTGGGGGGGTTTATGGCTACACCTTC	CASSPPNSLGGVYGYTF
TRBJ2-2	.	TRBV15	.	TGTGCCACCAGCAGAGATCTTGAGGGGGGACTCACCGGGGAGCTGTTTTTT	CATSRDLEGGLTGELFF